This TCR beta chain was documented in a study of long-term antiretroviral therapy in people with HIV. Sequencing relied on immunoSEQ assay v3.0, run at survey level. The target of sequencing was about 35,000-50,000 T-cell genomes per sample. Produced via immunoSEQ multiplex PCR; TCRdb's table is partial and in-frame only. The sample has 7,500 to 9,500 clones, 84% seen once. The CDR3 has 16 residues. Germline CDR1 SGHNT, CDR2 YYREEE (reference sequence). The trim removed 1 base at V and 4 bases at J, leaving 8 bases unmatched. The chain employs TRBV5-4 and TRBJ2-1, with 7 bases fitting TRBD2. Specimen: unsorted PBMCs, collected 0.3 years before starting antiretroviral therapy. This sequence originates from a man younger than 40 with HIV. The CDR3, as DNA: TGTGCCAGCAGCTTGTCGGCTAGCGGAAGTTACAATGAGCAGTTCTTC. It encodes CASSLSASGSYNEQFF. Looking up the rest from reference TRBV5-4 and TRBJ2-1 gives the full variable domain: ETGVTQSPTHLIKTRGQQVTLRCSSQSGHNTVSWYQQALGQGPQFIFQYYREEENGRGNFPPRFSGLQFPNYSSELNVNALELDDSALYLCASSLSASGSYNEQFFGPGTRLTVL.